The 21 T cell receptor beta chains below all came from one sample that was sequenced in a study of blood T cell repertoires in COVID-19 (dated by TCRdb to 2018 to 2020). The library was produced with the immunoSEQ multiplex PCR assay. TCRdb obtained this table from immuneACCESS and retained in-frame rearrangements with V and J assigned. These tables miss some clones; where compared with another copy, unresolved V genes account for less than half of the shortfall, and the remainder is unexplained. The sample profile shows 160,000 or so clones; about 77% of them were found once. In total, the top ten clones hold 14% of the sample. Sequencing was performed on peripheral blood. These TCRs come from an elderly woman with acute or convalescent COVID-19.

This rearrangement joins TRBV20-1 to TRBJ1-4, with a possible D match to TRBD1 (5 bases). The germline V gene encodes CDR1 DFQATT and CDR2 SNEGSKA (reference sequence). Trimming stripped 3 bases from V and 6 bases from J, with 14 bases between. The CDR3 is 14 residues long. The CDR3 reads CSASSASGDEKLFF. In DNA form, the CDR3 reads TGCAGTGCTAGTTCGGCCTCGGGGGATGAAAAACTGTTTTTT.

This clone was seen a handful of times. The chain is built from TRBV19 and TRBJ2-7; D is perhaps TRBD2 (6 bases). CDR3 length: 14 amino acids. Germline V lookup: CDR1 LNHDA, CDR2 SQIVND (reference sequence). The V gene lost 3 bases and the J gene lost 3 bases, with 12 bases spanning the gap. The CDR3 region has the DNA TGTGCCAGTAGTATGAGGCGGGGCGACTACGAGCAGTACTTC. Protein: CASSMRRGDYEQYF.

This chain links TRBV18 with TRBJ2-2; D uncertain. The CDR3 length is 14 residues. Germline V gene data show CDR1 as KGHSH and CDR2 as LQKENI. V lost 2 bases, J lost 3 bases, and 7 bases lay in between. The CDR3 bases are TGTGCCAGCTCACCAATTGAGGACACCGGGGAGCTGTTTTTT. It encodes CASSPIEDTGELFF.

DNA of the CDR3: TGTGCCAGTAGTCTGGACGGGGGAAATGAAAAACTGTTTTTT. This codes for CASSLDGGNEKLFF. This chain links TRBV19 with TRBJ1-4; a weak D match, TRBD1 (5 bases). The CDR3 loop spans 14 amino acids. The V gene lost 5 bases and the J gene lost 5 bases, with 12 bases spanning the gap. Germline CDR1 LNHDA, CDR2 SQIVND (reference sequence).

The chain couples TRBV7-3 to TRBJ2-3, with 9 bases that match TRBD2. The V and J ends lost 6 bases and 6 bases, in that order; junction bases with no gene match: 13. Germline V CDR1 and CDR2: SGHTA, FQGTGA. This CDR3 is built from 16 residues. The CDR3 DNA reads TGTGCCAGCAGTTTGACTAGCGGAGAGAAGTTGGATACGCAGTATTTT. Translating it yields CASSLTSGEKLDTQYF.

This clone was detected only a few times. The chain employs TRBV3-1 (or the pseudogene TRBV3-2) and TRBJ1-4, with D uncertain. Germline V gene sequence: CDR1 LGHDT, CDR2 YNNKEL (reference sequence). The CDR3 consists of 14 residues. V was trimmed by 4 bases and J by 8 bases, leaving 14 bases between them. DNA for the CDR3: TGTGCCAGCAGCCGAGCGCTGATCGGGGAAAAACTGTTTTTT. It specifies CASSRALIGEKLFF.

The count of this clone is one. The chain uses TRBV10-1 and TRBJ2-2, with TRBD1 matching over 9 bases. Germline V gives CDR1 WNHNN, CDR2 SYGVQD (reference sequence). The CDR3 has 16 residues. Trimming at V came to 6 bases and at J to 4 bases, leaving 9 bases not matched to a gene. CDR3 region: CASSEGQGSGTGELFF. In DNA form, the CDR3 reads TGCGCCAGCAGCGAGGGACAGGGCTCGGGCACCGGGGAGCTGTTTTTT.

This rearrangement joins TRBV28 to TRBJ1-4; D possibly corresponds to TRBD1 (6 bases). Germline lookup yields CDR1 MDHEN and CDR2 SYDVKM. The germline V and J ends were trimmed by 5 bases and 10 bases, with 23 bases remaining between them. The CDR3 contains 16 residues. The CDR3 reads CASSPALGGRTVKLFF. The CDR3 coding sequence is TGTGCCAGCAGTCCCGCCCTAGGGGGTCGGACTGTAAAACTGTTTTTT.

V and J are TRBV29-1 and TRBJ2-7, with 8 bases identical to TRBD1. CDR1 and CDR2 from the germline V gene are SQVTM and ANQGSEA. J was trimmed by 4 bases and V by 1 base; bases with no gene match: 6. CDR3 length: 14 amino acids. This CDR3 reads CSVEGQGARYEQYF. The CDR3 nucleotides are TGCAGCGTTGAAGGGCAGGGGGCTCGGTACGAGCAGTACTTC.

V gene TRBV3-1 (or the pseudogene TRBV3-2) combines with J gene TRBJ1-1; D remains ambiguous. V was clipped by 3 bases and J by 1 base, with 9 bases between them. The CDR3 sequence is 14 residues long. CDR1 and CDR2 from the germline V gene are LGHDT and YNNKEL (reference sequence). In DNA, the CDR3 is TGTGCCAGCAGCCAGAAGATACAGAACACTGAAGCTTTCTTT. Its protein is CASSQKIQNTEAFF.

The V gene is TRBV6-5, the J gene TRBJ1-2; 11 nucleotides match TRBD1. The V gene end was trimmed by 5 bases and the J gene end by 6 bases; junction bases not matched to a gene: 2. The CDR3 runs 13 residues. Per the germline V gene, CDR1 is MNHEY and CDR2 is SVGAGI. The CDR3 sequence: CASSRTGGDGYTF. Written as DNA, the CDR3 is TGTGCCAGCAGTCGGACAGGGGGCGATGGCTACACCTTC.

The CDR3 here is CASSLQRSGGHGYTF. The DNA of the CDR3 is TGTGCCAGCAGCCTACAGCGCTCAGGGGGCCATGGCTACACCTTC. V is TRBV3-1 (or the pseudogene TRBV3-2) and J is TRBJ1-2; 8 bases fit TRBD1. After removal of 4 bases from V and 6 bases from J, the junction contained 10 bases not matched to a gene. This CDR3 comprises 15 residues. Germline-derived CDR1 and CDR2 are LGHDT and YNNKEL (reference sequence).

The chain couples TRBV6-1 to TRBJ1-5, with D possibly matching TRBD1 (6 bases). CDR3 size: 15 residues. The V gene lost 0 bases and the J gene lost 3 bases, with 9 bases spanning the gap. The V gene's germline CDR1 is MNHNS and CDR2 SASEGT. CDR3 DNA: TGTGCCAGCAGTGAAGCCCAGGGGTTCAATCAGCCCCAGCATTTT. It encodes CASSEAQGFNQPQHF.

V and J are TRBV29-1 and TRBJ1-5; D ambiguous. The CDR3 spans 13 residues. The V end lost 4 bases, the J end lost 0 bases, and 7 bases lay between the germline ends. The germline gives CDR1 SQVTM, CDR2 ANQGSEA. CDR3 nucleotides: TGCAGCGTTGGATCACATAGCAATCAGCCCCAGCATTTT. It specifies CSVGSHSNQPQHF.

The V gene is TRBV19, the J gene TRBJ2-1, with 8 bases that match TRBD2. Per the germline V gene, CDR1 is LNHDA and CDR2 is SQIVND (reference sequence). V shed 4 bases, J shed 3 bases, and the junction held 5 bases outside the gene matches. The CDR3 extends over 15 amino acids. CDR3 protein: CASSRAGAGYNEQFF. The CDR3 DNA reads TGTGCCAGTAGTAGAGCGGGAGCGGGCTACAATGAGCAGTTCTTC.

The V and J genes are TRBV6-1 and TRBJ2-5; D is possibly TRBD2 (6 bases). The germline gives CDR1 MNHNS, CDR2 SASEGT. Trimming left V 3 bases short and J 3 bases short, with 11 bases between. The CDR3 runs 14 residues. The CDR3 sequence: CASSEVGRKETQYF. As DNA, the CDR3 is TGTGCCAGCAGTGAGGTCGGGAGAAAAGAGACCCAGTACTTC.

The rearrangement joins TRBV6-5 to TRBJ2-1, with D maybe TRBD1 (7 bases). This CDR3 has 15 amino acids. The germline gives CDR1 MNHEY, CDR2 SVGAGI. V lost 8 bases to trimming and J lost 2 bases, with 16 bases between them. CDR3 coding DNA: TGTGCCAGCCGGGTCAGGGGGGCCACCTACAATGAGCAGTTCTTC. It yields the protein CASRVRGATYNEQFF.

This clone was seen just once. CDR3 residues: CASSLEGYEQYF. The CDR3, as DNA: TGTGCCAGCAGCTTGGAGGGCTACGAGCAGTACTTC. The V gene is TRBV11-1, the J gene TRBJ2-7; D might be TRBD2 (6 bases). Between the trimmed V and J ends, which lost 3 bases and 3 bases, there was a span of 6 bases. The CDR3 is 12 amino acids. CDR1 is SGHAT, CDR2 FQDESV, per germline (reference sequence).

The V and J genes are TRBV6-5 and TRBJ1-3; 7 bases map to TRBD1. V gave up 4 bases and J gave up 4 bases; unmatched junction bases: 10. Germline V gene data show CDR1 as MNHEY and CDR2 as SVGAGI. The CDR3 is made up of 16 amino acids. In nucleotides, the CDR3 is TGTGCCAGCAGTTGGGGACAGCTCTCGAGAGGAAACACCATATATTTT. Translated, it gives CASSWGQLSRGNTIYF.

This clone was seen once. J is TRBJ1-5 and V is TRBV28; no firm D call. This CDR3 has 14 amino acids. Trimming took 5 bases from V and 2 from J, leaving 10 bases between them. The germline CDR1 and CDR2 sequences are MDHEN and SYDVKM. This chain's CDR3 is CASSAPGGNQPQHF. The DNA of the CDR3 is TGTGCCAGCAGTGCCCCAGGTGGCAATCAGCCCCAGCATTTT.

The genes are TRBV4-2 and TRBJ1-3; D is perhaps TRBD1 (6 bases). This CDR3 has 15 amino acids. Germline V gives CDR1 LGHNA, CDR2 YNFKEQ. V was cut by 0 bases and J by 11 bases, with 17 bases left in between. CDR3 protein: CASSQDHLQGVSIYF. The CDR3 coding sequence is TGTGCCAGCAGCCAAGATCATTTACAGGGAGTTTCCATATATTTT.